Included here is one TCR beta chain sequence, with context. The source of the sample is a study of T cell responses to AZD1222 COVID-19 vaccine. The ends were cut back, 0 bases at V and 7 bases at J, with 16 bases in the middle. Germline CDR1 MGHRA, CDR2 YSYEKL. The CDR3 runs to 16 residues. TCRdb keeps only in-frame clones here, not all; method: immunoSEQ multiplex PCR. The top ten clones hold about 10% of a sample with about 120,000 clones, around 88% of them seen once. The specimen comprised peripheral blood, sampled on day 0 of AZD1222 vaccination. This chain uses TRBV4-1 with TRBJ2-1; tentative D call: TRBD1 (8 bases). This clonotype originated in an adult in good health. For the CDR3, the DNA is TGCGCCAGCAGCCAAGATGAGAACAGGGGGGGGAATGAGCAGTTCTTC. This gives the protein CASSQDENRGGNEQFF.